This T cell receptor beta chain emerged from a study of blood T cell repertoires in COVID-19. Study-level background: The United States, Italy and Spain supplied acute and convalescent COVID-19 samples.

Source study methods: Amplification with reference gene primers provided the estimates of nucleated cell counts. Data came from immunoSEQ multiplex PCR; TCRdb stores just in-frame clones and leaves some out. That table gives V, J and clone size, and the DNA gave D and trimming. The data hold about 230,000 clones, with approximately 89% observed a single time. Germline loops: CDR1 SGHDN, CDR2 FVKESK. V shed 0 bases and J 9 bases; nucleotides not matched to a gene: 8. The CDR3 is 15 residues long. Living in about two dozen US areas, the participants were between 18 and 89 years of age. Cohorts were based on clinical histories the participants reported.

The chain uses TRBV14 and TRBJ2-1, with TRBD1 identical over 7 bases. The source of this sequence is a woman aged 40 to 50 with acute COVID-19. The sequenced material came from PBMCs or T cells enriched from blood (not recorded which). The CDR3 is CASSQELSQGVEQFF. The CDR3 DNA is TGTGCCAGCAGCCAAGAGCTCTCCCAGGGGGTTGAGCAGTTCTTC.